The entry below describes one TCR beta chain. The sample originates from a study of blood T cell repertoires in COVID-19. About the study: Spain, Italy and the United States supplied samples that represented acute and convalescent COVID-19. The cDNA or gDNA used as material had been derived from T cells, B-cell-depleted T cells, or PBMCs.

Participant-reported clinical history was the basis for cohort assignment. Libraries were prepared by immunoSEQ multiplex PCR; TCRdb keeps only in-frame clonotypes and omits some of them. The repertoire holds under 300,000 clones, with nearly 90% as singletons. The CDR3 totals 15 residues. CDR1 SEHNR and CDR2 FQNEAQ come from the germline V gene (reference sequence). The rearrangement links TRBV7-9 to TRBJ1-1; D call uncertain. The receptor's source is a woman aged 60 to 75 who had recovered from COVID-19. Sequencing was done on a sample of PBMCs or T cells enriched from blood (not recorded which). CDR3 in amino acids: CVFGELIMEGTEAFF. CDR3 coding DNA: TGTGTGTTCGGCGAGTTGATTATGGAGGGCACTGAAGCTTTCTTT.